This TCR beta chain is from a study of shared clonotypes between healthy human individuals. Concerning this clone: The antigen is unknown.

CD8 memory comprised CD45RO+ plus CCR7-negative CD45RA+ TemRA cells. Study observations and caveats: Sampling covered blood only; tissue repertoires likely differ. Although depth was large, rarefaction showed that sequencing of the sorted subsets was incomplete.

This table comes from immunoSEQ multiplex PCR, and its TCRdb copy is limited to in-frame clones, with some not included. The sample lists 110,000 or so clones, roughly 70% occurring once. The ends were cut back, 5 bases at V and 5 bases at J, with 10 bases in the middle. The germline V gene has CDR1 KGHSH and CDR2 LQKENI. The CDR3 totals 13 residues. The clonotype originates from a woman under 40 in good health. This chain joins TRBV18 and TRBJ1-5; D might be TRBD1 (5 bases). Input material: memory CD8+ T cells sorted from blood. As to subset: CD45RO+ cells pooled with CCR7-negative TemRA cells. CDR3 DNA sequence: TGTGCCAGCTCATCAGGGTCGGATCAGCCCCAGCATTTT. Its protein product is CASSSGSDQPQHF.